This TCR beta chain appears in the sequencing data of a study of vaccination effects on CD4 cells after COVID-19 (dated by TCRdb to between 2021 and 2024). Study-wide context: Two doses of either the BNT162b2 or the mRNA-1273 mRNA SARS-CoV-2 vaccine were administered to participants. In a couple of convalescent patients, pre-vaccine samples were collected 16 days and one week ahead of the first dose, 142 and 148 days after COVID-19 diagnosis. The study compared SARS-CoV-2 spike-specific CD4+ TCR repertoires before and after mRNA vaccination in COVID-19 convalescent patients and infection-naive vaccine recipients. The full study included roughly 10 COVID-19 convalescent patients and several SARS-CoV-2-naive healthy vaccine recipients. The Oncomine TCR Beta short-read assay on an Illumina iSeq 100 was used to sequence cultures from other donors in the study. General findings and caveats noted by the study authors: Among convalescent patients, the spike-reactive repertoire after vaccination was made up mainly of new vaccine-induced clones that were largely distinct from the clones induced by infection. Limitations of the study were the small number of convalescent patients and the absence of early post-infection timepoints. Marked clonal contraction was observed in both infection-induced and vaccine-induced clones at late post-vaccination timepoints, consistent with waning T cell responses.

On this clone itself: The specificity of this receptor is unknown. Nothing much larger sits one base from this clone, and base qualities are not available.

Library construction relied on the immunoSEQ multiplex PCR assay. DNA from the cultured and isolated CD4+ T cells underwent TCR beta CDR3 sequencing. Per the authors' processing: Non-productive TCR sequences were discarded, and reads were trimmed to the CDR3 region, with only CDR3s of 7 or more amino acids retained. Antigen-specific clonotypes were identified using the MANAFEST web app by comparison of expansion in peptide wells against reference cultures. To be called positive, a clone needed expansion at FDR<0.05 compared with the reference and with all other wells, an odds ratio greater than 5, and a frequency greater than 0.1% in two replicate wells. Cross-reactive clonotypes were defined as significantly expanded in SARS-CoV-2 spike wells and in at least one common cold coronavirus spike condition. Levenshtein distance calculated with the stringdist R package was used to assess CDR3 similarity, and unrooted trees were constructed with ape in R 3.6.1. Sourced from immuneACCESS, this table was stored by TCRdb with only in-frame sequences that have V and J called. A share of the clones is absent; for the studies checked, an unresolved V gene accounts for under half, and the remainder has no known explanation. The V and J calls and clone size are taken from that table; D and trimming were inferred from the DNA. This sample lists around 28,000 clones; 69% were detected once. The top ten constitute roughly a sixth of the sample.

From the cysteine up to the phenylalanine, the CDR3 has a length of 18 residues. Only the CDR3 portion is preserved as DNA: 54 bases, with reading frame beginning at the first base. Taken from the germline V gene, the CDR1 and CDR2 loops are LGHNT and FRNRAP. Trimming removed 6 bases from V and 1 base from J; the gene matches leave 12 bases unexplained. In the ViraFEST assay, PBMC were stimulated with viral peptide pools, and TCR sequencing was then used to find antigen-specific CD4+ T cell clonotypes based on their expansion. After around 10 days of culture, CD4+ T cells were isolated with the EasySep CD4+ T cell isolation kit. Convalescent patients had PCR-confirmed SARS-CoV-2 infection between March and December 2020, before Alpha, Beta and Delta variants emerged in the United States. A few million PBMC per well were cultured with around 9.8 ug/ml peptides in IMDM containing roughly 5% human AB serum, 8.5 to 10 IU/ml IL-2 and gentamicin. Half of the culture medium was replaced with fresh IL-2-containing medium on days 3 and 7. Unless noted otherwise, every peptide stimulation condition was grown in triplicate wells. PBMC were separated from whole blood using Ficoll-Paque Plus gradient centrifugation and were then either cryopreserved at -140C or used fresh. The overlapping peptide pools covered the spike proteins of SARS-CoV-2 and of the common cold coronaviruses HCoV-NL63, HCoV-OC43 and HCoV-229E. The QIAamp micro DNA kit was used to extract genomic DNA from the cultured CD4+ T cells.

Recombination joined TRBV12-5 with TRBJ2-3, and 11 junctional nucleotides match TRBD2. The sequenced sample was CD4+ T cells from PBMCs cultured with SARS-CoV-2 spike peptides, obtained before COVID-19 vaccination. Per the publication, the cell subset or site label means: SARS-CoV-2 spike overlapping peptide pool stimulation. This clonotype was obtained from a human donor who had a prior SARS-CoV-2 infection. CDR3 sequence: CASGRGTSGPAGTDTQYF. The nucleotides read TGTGCTAGTGGCCGTGGGACTAGCGGACCCGCCGGCACAGATACGCAGTATTTT.